The TCR beta chain described here comes from a study of T cell responses to AZD1222 COVID-19 vaccine. The table came from immunoSEQ multiplex PCR; TCRdb's copy has only in-frame clones and leaves some out. This sample has 130,000 to 150,000 clones; 85% to 95% occur once, and the top ten carry 1.5% to 2%. Germline assignment: CDR1 LNHDA and CDR2 SQIVND (reference sequence). With 3 bases removed from V and 6 bases from J, the gap between germline ends came to 12 bases. CDR3 length equals 14 residues. Concerning this clone: The antigen is undetermined.

Findings and limits, study-wide: Reportedly, nearly half the spike-specific TCRs target unmutated variant regions. Females outnumbered males among donors, who were mostly white British; clonal diversity was possibly underestimated.

V and J are TRBV19 and TRBJ2-1; no reliable D call. The receptor was isolated from an adult in good health. The sample consisted of peripheral blood, taken on day 0 of AZD1222 vaccination. CDR3 nucleotide sequence: TGTGCCAGTAGTATCTTGGCCTCCCGCAATGAGCAGTTCTTC. Residues: CASSILASRNEQFF.